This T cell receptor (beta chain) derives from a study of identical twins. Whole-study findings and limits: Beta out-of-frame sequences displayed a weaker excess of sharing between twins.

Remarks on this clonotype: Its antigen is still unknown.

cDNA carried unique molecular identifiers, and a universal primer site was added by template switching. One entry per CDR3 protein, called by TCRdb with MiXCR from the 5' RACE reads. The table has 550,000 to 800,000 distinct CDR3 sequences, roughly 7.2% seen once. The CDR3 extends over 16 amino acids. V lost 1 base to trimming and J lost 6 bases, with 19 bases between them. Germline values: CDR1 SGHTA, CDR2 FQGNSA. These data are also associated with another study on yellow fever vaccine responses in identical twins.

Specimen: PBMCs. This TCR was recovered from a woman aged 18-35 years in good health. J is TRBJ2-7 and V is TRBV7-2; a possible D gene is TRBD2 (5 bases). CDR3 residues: CASSLVFSEPSGEQYF. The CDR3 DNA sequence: TGTGCCAGCAGCTTAGTCTTTAGCGAACCATCAGGCGAGCAGTACTTC.